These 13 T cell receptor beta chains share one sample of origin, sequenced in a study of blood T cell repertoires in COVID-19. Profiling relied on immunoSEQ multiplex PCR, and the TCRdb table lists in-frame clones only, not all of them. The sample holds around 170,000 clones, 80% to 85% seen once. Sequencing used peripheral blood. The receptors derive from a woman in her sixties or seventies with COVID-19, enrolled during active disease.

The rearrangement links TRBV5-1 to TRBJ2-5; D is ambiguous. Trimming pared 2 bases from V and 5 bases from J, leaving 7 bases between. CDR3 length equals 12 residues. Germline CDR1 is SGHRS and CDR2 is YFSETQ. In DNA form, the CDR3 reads TGCGCCAGCAGCTTCCCTTCGGAGACCCAGTACTTC. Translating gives CASSFPSETQYF.

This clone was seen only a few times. As DNA, the CDR3 is TGCGCCAGCAGCTTGGCCGCGGGCTTGAACACTGAAGCTTTCTTT. Translation gives CASSLAAGLNTEAFF. V usage is TRBV5-1 and J usage is TRBJ1-1; D ambiguous. The V and J ends lost 0 bases and 0 bases respectively, with 9 bases between them. The CDR3 has 15 amino acids. Germline lookup yields CDR1 SGHRS and CDR2 YFSETQ.

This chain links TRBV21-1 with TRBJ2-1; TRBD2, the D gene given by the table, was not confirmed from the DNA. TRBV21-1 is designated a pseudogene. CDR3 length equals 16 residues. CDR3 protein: CASREGGLSGSHEQFF. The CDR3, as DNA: TGTGCCAGCAGGGAAGGTGGACTGAGCGGGAGCCATGAGCAGTTCTTC.

The CDR3 sequence: CASSGQGDAKYYGYTF. The DNA for the CDR3 is TGTGCCAGTAGTGGCCAGGGCGATGCGAAATACTATGGCTACACCTTC. The chain has TRBV19 and TRBJ1-2, with D maybe TRBD1 (5 bases). This CDR3 region has 16 residues. Germline V CDR1 and CDR2: LNHDA, SQIVND (reference sequence). Trimming stripped 5 bases from V and 3 bases from J, with 19 bases between. The complete variable domain, with remaining parts taken from reference TRBV19 and TRBJ1-2, reads DGGITQSPKYLFRKEGQNVTLSCEQNLNHDAMYWYRQDPGQGLRLIYYSQIVNDFQKGDIAEGYSVSREKKESFPLTVTSAQKNPTAFYLCASSGQGDAKYYGYTFGSGTRLTVV.

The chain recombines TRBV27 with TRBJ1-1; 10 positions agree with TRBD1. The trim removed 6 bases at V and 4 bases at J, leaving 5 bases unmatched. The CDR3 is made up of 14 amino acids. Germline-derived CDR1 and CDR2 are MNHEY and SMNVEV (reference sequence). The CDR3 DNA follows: TGTGCCAGCAGAATGACAGGGGGCGGCACTGAAGCTTTCTTT. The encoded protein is CASRMTGGGTEAFF.

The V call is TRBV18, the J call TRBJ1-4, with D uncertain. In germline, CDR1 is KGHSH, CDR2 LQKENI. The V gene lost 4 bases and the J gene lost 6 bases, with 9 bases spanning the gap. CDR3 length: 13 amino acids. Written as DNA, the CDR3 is TGTGCCAGCTCACGGAGGCAGGATGAAAAACTGTTTTTT. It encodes CASSRRQDEKLFF.

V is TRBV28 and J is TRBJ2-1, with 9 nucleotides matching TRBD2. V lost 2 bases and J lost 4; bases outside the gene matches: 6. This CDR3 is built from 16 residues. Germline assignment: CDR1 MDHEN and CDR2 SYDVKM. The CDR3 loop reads CASSLRGAGGYNEQFF. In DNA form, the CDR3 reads TGTGCCAGCAGTTTACGGGGGGCGGGAGGGTACAATGAGCAGTTCTTC.

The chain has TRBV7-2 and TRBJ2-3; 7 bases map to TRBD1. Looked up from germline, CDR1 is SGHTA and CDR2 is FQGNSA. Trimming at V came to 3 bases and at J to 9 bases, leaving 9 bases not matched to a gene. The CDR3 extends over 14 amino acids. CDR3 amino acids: CASSLTRDRATQYF. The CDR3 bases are TGTGCCAGCAGCTTGACCCGAGACAGGGCCACGCAGTATTTT.

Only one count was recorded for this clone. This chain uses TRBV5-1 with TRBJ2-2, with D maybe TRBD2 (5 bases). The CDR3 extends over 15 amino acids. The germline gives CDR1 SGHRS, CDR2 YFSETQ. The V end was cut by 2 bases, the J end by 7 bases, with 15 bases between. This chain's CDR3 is CASSLVYPGGGELFF. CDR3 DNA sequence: TGCGCCAGCAGCTTAGTCTACCCAGGAGGCGGGGAGCTGTTTTTT.

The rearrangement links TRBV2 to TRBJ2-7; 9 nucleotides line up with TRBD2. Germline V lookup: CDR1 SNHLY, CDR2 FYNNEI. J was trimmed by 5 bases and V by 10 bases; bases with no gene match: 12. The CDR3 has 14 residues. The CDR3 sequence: CAIKTSGLMDEQYF. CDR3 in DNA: TGTGCCATCAAGACTAGCGGCTTGATGGACGAGCAGTACTTC.

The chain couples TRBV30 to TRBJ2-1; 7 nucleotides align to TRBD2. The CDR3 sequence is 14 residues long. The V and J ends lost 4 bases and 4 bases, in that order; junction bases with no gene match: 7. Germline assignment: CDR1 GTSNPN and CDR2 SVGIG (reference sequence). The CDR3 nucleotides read TGTGCCTGGACAGACAGCGGGGATTACAATGAGCAGTTCTTC. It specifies CAWTDSGDYNEQFF.

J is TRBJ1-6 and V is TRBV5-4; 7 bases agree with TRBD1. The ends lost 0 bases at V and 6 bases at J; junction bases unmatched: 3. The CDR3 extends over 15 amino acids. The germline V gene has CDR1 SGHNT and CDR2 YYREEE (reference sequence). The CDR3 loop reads CASSLAGTANSPLHF. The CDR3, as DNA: TGTGCCAGCAGCTTGGCGGGGACAGCTAATTCACCCCTCCACTTT. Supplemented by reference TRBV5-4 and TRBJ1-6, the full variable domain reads ETGVTQSPTHLIKTRGQQVTLRCSSQSGHNTVSWYQQALGQGPQFIFQYYREEENGRGNFPPRFSGLQFPNYSSELNVNALELDDSALYLCASSLAGTANSPLHFGNGTRLTVT.

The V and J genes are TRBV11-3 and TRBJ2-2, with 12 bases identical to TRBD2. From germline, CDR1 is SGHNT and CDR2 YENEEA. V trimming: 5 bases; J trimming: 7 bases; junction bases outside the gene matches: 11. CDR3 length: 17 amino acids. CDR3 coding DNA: TGTGCCAGCAGCCAGACTAGCGGGAGATCAGGGGTCGGGGAGCTGTTTTTT. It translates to CASSQTSGRSGVGELFF. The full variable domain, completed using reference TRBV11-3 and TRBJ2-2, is EAGVVQSPRYKIIEKKQPVAFWCNPISGHNTLYWYLQNLGQGPELLIRYENEEAVDDSQLPKDRFSAERLKGVDSTLKIQPAELGDSAVYLCASSQTSGRSGVGELFFGEGSRLTVL.